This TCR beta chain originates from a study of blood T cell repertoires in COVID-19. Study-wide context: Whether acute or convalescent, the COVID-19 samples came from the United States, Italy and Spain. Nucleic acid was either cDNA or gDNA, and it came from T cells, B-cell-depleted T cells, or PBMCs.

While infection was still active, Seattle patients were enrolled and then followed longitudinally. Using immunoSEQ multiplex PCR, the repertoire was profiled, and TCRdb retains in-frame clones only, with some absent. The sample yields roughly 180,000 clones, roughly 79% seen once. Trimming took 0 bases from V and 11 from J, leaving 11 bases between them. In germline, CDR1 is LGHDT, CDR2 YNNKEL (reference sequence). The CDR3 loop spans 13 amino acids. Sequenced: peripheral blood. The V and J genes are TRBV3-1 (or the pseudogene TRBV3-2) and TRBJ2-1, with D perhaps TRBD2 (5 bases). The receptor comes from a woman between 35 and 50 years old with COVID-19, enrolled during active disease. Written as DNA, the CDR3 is TGTGCCAGCAGCCAAGAGGCTAGCATTCAGCAGTTCTTC. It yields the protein CASSQEASIQQFF.